A single sample is the source of the 11 T cell receptor beta chains below, sequenced in a study of yellow fever vaccine responses in identical twins (dated by TCRdb to 2016 to 2018). The library was prepared using RT-PCR. The sequencer listed for this sample is Illumina HiSeq 2500. TCRdb cleaned the public reads at Q25 with fastp, built clones with MiXCR and kept in-frame beta chains. Under each unique CDR3 protein, matching rows form one entry showing the most common genes and DNA. Across this sample there are 6,000 to 9,000 distinct CDR3 sequences, with about 86% seen only once. The ten largest clones take up 1.2% of the sample. The sample consisted of T cells from blood (PBMCs), unsorted or a sorted subset (not recorded which), taken before or after yellow fever vaccination (not recorded which). All receptors derive from a woman under 30 who received the yellow fever vaccine. Donor details come from another sample of the same person, matched by shared clones.

The J gene is TRBJ2-7, the V gene TRBV20-1; D unresolved. Trimming pared 3 bases from V and 0 bases from J, leaving 12 bases between. CDR1 and CDR2 (germline): DFQATT, SNEGSKA (reference sequence). The CDR3 has 14 amino acids. CDR3 DNA: TGCAGTGCTAGCCCCCAGGCCGTCTCCTACGAGCAGTACTTC. Its protein is CSASPQAVSYEQYF.

This chain links TRBV7-2 with TRBJ1-4, with D unresolved. The germline CDR1 and CDR2 sequences are SGHTA and FQGNSA. CDR3 length: 12 amino acids. V shed 5 bases and J shed 5 bases, with 6 bases lying between them. CDR3 loop: CASSGRNEKLFF. In nucleotides, the CDR3 is TGTGCCAGCAGCGGCCGGAATGAAAAACTGTTTTTT.

The genes are TRBV5-1 and TRBJ1-1, with a tentative D call TRBD1 (5 bases). The CDR3 spans 14 residues. Trimming removed 4 bases from V and 0 bases from J, with 10 bases in between. CDR1 and CDR2 (germline): SGHRS, YFSETQ. The CDR3 region has the DNA TGCGCCAGCAGCAGGGGCCTTATGAACACTGAAGCTTTCTTT. Amino acid sequence: CASSRGLMNTEAFF.

The chain joins TRBV5-6 to TRBJ2-3; D gene unclear. The CDR3 spans 15 residues. Trimming stripped 0 bases from V and 2 bases from J, with 10 bases between. Germline V gene lookup returns CDR1 SGHDT and CDR2 YYEEEE. CDR3 residues: CASSLGLTPTDTQYF. CDR3 sequence (DNA): TGTGCCAGCAGCTTGGGGCTCACCCCCACAGATACGCAGTATTTT.

The V gene is TRBV5-1, the J gene TRBJ2-7; D unclear. Germline V gives CDR1 SGHRS, CDR2 YFSETQ. V dropped 5 bases and J dropped 0 bases, with 9 bases sitting between them. The CDR3 loop spans 13 amino acids. The CDR3 DNA sequence: TGCGCCAGCAGTTTAGTACCCTCCTACGAGCAGTACTTC. This codes for CASSLVPSYEQYF.

This chain joins TRBV29-1 and TRBJ2-3; a possible D gene is TRBD2 (6 bases). Trimming took 4 bases from V and 1 from J, leaving 6 bases between them. CDR1 is SQVTM, CDR2 ANQGSEA, per germline. The CDR3 sequence is 12 residues long. CDR3 nucleotide sequence: TGCAGCGTTGGCGGGGGCACAGATACGCAGTATTTT. Protein product: CSVGGGTDTQYF.

V usage is TRBV12-3 or TRBV12-4 and J usage is TRBJ2-7; D is uncertain. The CDR3 has 14 amino acids. Trimming removed 6 bases from V and 0 bases from J, with 12 bases in between. The CDR3 coding sequence is TGTGCCAGCAGCCCCGTGGCCGTCTCCTACGAGCAGTACTTC. Translated: CASSPVAVSYEQYF.

This clonotype showed up just once. This sequence joins TRBV20-1 and TRBJ2-2, with D possibly called TRBD1 or TRBD2 (6 bases each). The CDR3 sequence is 17 residues long. In germline, CDR1 is DFQATT, CDR2 SNEGSKA (reference sequence). Trimming shortened V by 0 bases and J by 3 bases, and 17 bases separated the two germline ends. The CDR3 DNA follows: TGCAGTGCTAGAGATCCCCAGGGGAGGCCGGACACCGGGGAGCTGTTTTTT. Translation gives CSARDPQGRPDTGELFF.

The chain couples TRBV12-3 or TRBV12-4 to TRBJ2-7; TRBD2 is a possible D gene (6 bases). V lost 5 bases to trimming and J lost 3 bases, with 17 bases between them. CDR3 length: 15 amino acids. CDR3 DNA: TGTGCCAGCAGTGAGGGAGGCACGAGACTCTACGAGCAGTACTTC. Translating gives CASSEGGTRLYEQYF.

The chain employs TRBV12-3 or TRBV12-4 and TRBJ2-2; no clear D gene. The CDR3 sequence is 14 residues long. V lost 5 bases, J lost 1 base, and 8 bases lay in between. The CDR3 DNA reads as TGTGCCAGCAGTCGAGACCAGAACACCGGGGAGCTGTTTTTT. Translating it yields CASSRDQNTGELFF.

The chain has TRBV19 and TRBJ1-2; D ambiguous. This CDR3 contains 11 residues. The germline CDR1 and CDR2 sequences are LNHDA and SQIVND (reference sequence). The V and J ends lost 5 bases and 5 bases respectively, with 6 bases between them. The CDR3 loop reads CASSAQYGYTF. The CDR3 nucleotides are TGTGCCAGTAGTGCTCAATATGGCTACACCTTC.